This T cell receptor (beta chain) appears in the sequencing data of a study of T cell responses to AZD1222 COVID-19 vaccine. Data came from immunoSEQ multiplex PCR; TCRdb stores just in-frame clones and leaves some out. This table has 130,000 to 150,000 clones, around nine tenths appearing once. The study pooled second doses at about 4 or about 12 weeks. The germline CDR1 and CDR2 sequences are LNHDA and SQIVND (reference sequence). CDR3 length: 15 amino acids. The V end was cut by 6 bases, the J end by 6 bases, with 18 bases between. Regarding the study as a whole: Vaccine-related CD4 TCRs covered spike, predominating at 160-218 and 743-854. An increase in Spike-specific TCR breadth and depth was observed after two AZD1222 doses. Repertoires were obtained solely post-peak T cell response.

On this clone itself: Antigen specificity is unknown.

The source was peripheral blood, collected 28 days after the second AZD1222 dose. This TCR was recovered from an adult who received the AZD1222 COVID-19 vaccine. The V call is TRBV19, the J call TRBJ2-1; D may be TRBD1 or TRBD2 (5 bases each). The CDR3 coding sequence is TGTGCCAGTAGCATCCCCGGGACGAGATCCAATGAGCAGTTCTTC. Protein product: CASSIPGTRSNEQFF. Using reference TRBV19 and TRBJ2-1 for the parts outside the CDR3, the full variable domain is DGGITQSPKYLFRKEGQNVTLSCEQNLNHDAMYWYRQDPGQGLRLIYYSQIVNDFQKGDIAEGYSVSREKKESFPLTVTSAQKNPTAFYLCASSIPGTRSNEQFFGPGTRLTVL.